The next 15 T cell receptor beta chains were all read from a single sample in a study of T-cell memory formation after mild COVID-19. TCRdb analysed the 5' RACE reads with MiXCR anew, one entry per CDR3 protein. The repertoire holds about 450,000 distinct CDR3 sequences, with about a quarter as singletons. The sample consisted of PBMCs or a T cell subset sorted from them (not recorded which). The receptor set was obtained from an adult woman who had mild COVID-19 (a few samples of this study predate the infection). Cell type and time point are not known.

This clonotype was seen more than once but under ten times. Here the CDR3 DNA reads TGCAGCGCAGGAGAGGGACGAACCGGGGAGCTGTTTTTT. Its translation is CSAGEGRTGELFF. The chain carries TRBV29-1 and TRBJ2-2; D tentatively fits TRBD1 or TRBD2 (5 bases each). The V end was cut by 7 bases, the J end by 5 bases, with 14 bases between. The CDR3 length is 13 residues. Germline assignment: CDR1 SQVTM and CDR2 ANQGSEA.

In this sample, this clonotype turned up many times. The V gene is TRBV7-2, the J gene TRBJ2-7; no reliable D call. This CDR3 has 11 amino acids. With 6 bases removed from V and 7 bases from J, the gap between germline ends came to 10 bases. Germline CDR1 SGHTA, CDR2 FQGNSA. The CDR3 here is CASRAMGEQYF. The DNA for the CDR3 is TGTGCCAGCAGAGCAATGGGGGAGCAGTACTTC.

Concerning this clonotype itself: The junction and the germline gene differ at one end; a read error may be behind it. V gene TRBV5-1 combines with J gene TRBJ1-4; no reliable D call. Germline CDR1 SGHRS, CDR2 YFSETQ. This CDR3 contains 13 residues. CDR3 residues: CASSLGIGEKLYF. CDR3 DNA sequence: TGCGCCAGCAGCTTGGGGATTGGGGAAAAACTGTATTTT.

CDR3 DNA: TGTGCCACCAGTGATCCGTCGGGGGCGGGGGAGACCCAGTACTTC. Its protein is CATSDPSGAGETQYF. The chain joins TRBV24-1 to TRBJ2-5; D possibly uses TRBD1 or TRBD2 (6 bases each). Per the germline V gene, CDR1 is KGHDR and CDR2 is SFDVKD. V lost 3 bases and J lost 5, with 15 bases in between. The CDR3 is 15 residues long.

This rearrangement joins TRBV25-1 to TRBJ2-3, with D hard to call. V lost 7 bases and J 1 base, leaving 12 bases between the germline ends. The CDR3 runs 14 residues. The germline CDR1 and CDR2 sequences are MGHDK and SYGVNS. The CDR3 DNA follows: TGTGCCAGCATCGGTAGATATGGCACAGATACGCAGTATTTT. This encodes CASIGRYGTDTQYF.

The chain has TRBV27 and TRBJ2-4, with D possibly called TRBD1 or TRBD2 (5 bases each). The V end was cut by 6 bases, the J end by 1 base, with 13 bases between. Germline lookup yields CDR1 MNHEY and CDR2 SMNVEV (reference sequence). The CDR3 is made up of 15 amino acids. The CDR3 DNA reads as TGTGCCAGCAGCAAGGGGACCTTCGCCAAAAACATTCAGTACTTC. This encodes CASSKGTFAKNIQYF.

This clonotype has a handful of counts. The chain joins TRBV5-1 to TRBJ1-2; D may be TRBD1 (5 bases). Germline CDR1 is SGHRS and CDR2 is YFSETQ. This CDR3 has 15 amino acids. V lost 3 bases to trimming and J lost 2 bases, with 14 bases between them. The CDR3 loop is CASSSRTNLNYGYTF. CDR3 sequence (DNA): TGCGCCAGCAGCTCTAGGACAAATCTAAACTATGGCTACACCTTC. The full variable domain, with the rest looked up from reference TRBV5-1 and TRBJ1-2, is KAGVTQTPRYLIKTRGQQVTLSCSPISGHRSVSWYQQTPGQGLQFLFEYFSETQRNKGNFPGRFSGRQFSNSRSEMNVSTLELGDSALYLCASSSRTNLNYGYTFGSGTRLTVV.

This clonotype came up a few times. This chain joins TRBV18 and TRBJ1-1; D uncertain. Germline V gene sequence: CDR1 KGHSH, CDR2 LQKENI. V lost 3 bases, J lost 7 bases, and 18 bases lay in between. CDR3 length: 15 residues. This CDR3 reads CASSPQRGQESEAFF. For the CDR3, the DNA is TGTGCCAGCTCACCCCAACGCGGGCAGGAGAGTGAAGCTTTCTTT.

This clonotype appeared a few times. The V and J genes are TRBV20-1 and TRBJ1-5; 8 nucleotides align to TRBD1. The germline gives CDR1 DFQATT, CDR2 SNEGSKA (reference sequence). The ends lost 2 bases at V and 4 bases at J; junction bases unmatched: 10. The CDR3 is made up of 16 amino acids. The CDR3 here is CSARIGQGASNQPQHF. The CDR3 DNA sequence: TGCAGTGCTAGAATCGGGCAGGGGGCCTCGAATCAGCCCCAGCATTTT.

The chain uses TRBV20-1 and TRBJ2-1, with 9 bases that match TRBD2. V shed 2 bases and J 5 bases; nucleotides not matched to a gene: 10. The V gene's germline CDR1 is DFQATT and CDR2 SNEGSKA (reference sequence). This CDR3 spans 16 amino acids. The CDR3 DNA reads TGCAGTGCTAGAATTCGAGAGCTAGCGGGGAACAATGAGCAGTTCTTC. Its translation is CSARIRELAGNNEQFF.

In this sample, this clonotype turned up a few times. The chain carries TRBV27 and TRBJ2-7, with D unclear. Germline assignment: CDR1 MNHEY and CDR2 SMNVEV (reference sequence). The CDR3 runs 13 residues. V was cut by 6 bases and J by 2 bases, with 11 bases left in between. The DNA for the CDR3 is TGTGCCAGCAGAGGTTCATCCCCCTACGAGCAGTACTTC. Translated, it gives CASRGSSPYEQYF.

The CDR3 coding sequence is TGTGCCATCAACGCAGACGGCCTTGAAGCTTTCTTT. Translating it yields CAINADGLEAFF. J is TRBJ1-1 and V is TRBV10-3; D is unresolved. The V and J ends lost 7 bases and 7 bases respectively, with 13 bases between them. CDR1 and CDR2 from the germline V gene are ENHRY and SYGVKD. CDR3 length equals 12 residues.

The rearrangement joins TRBV24-1 to TRBJ2-3; 8 positions agree with TRBD1. Germline V gene data show CDR1 as KGHDR and CDR2 as SFDVKD. The CDR3 runs to 15 residues. Trimming at V came to 2 bases and at J to 4 bases, leaving 4 bases not matched to a gene. In DNA form, the CDR3 reads TGTGCCACCAGTGATTCCAGGGGGCGAGCAGATACGCAGTATTTT. It encodes CATSDSRGRADTQYF.

The chain links TRBV27 to TRBJ2-7; 11 positions match TRBD1. CDR1 is MNHEY and CDR2 is SMNVEV in the germline V gene (reference sequence). J was trimmed by 6 bases and V by 10 bases; bases with no gene match: 8. This CDR3 has 13 amino acids. The CDR3 region is CATRTGGLVEQYF. Here the CDR3 DNA reads TGTGCCACTCGGACAGGGGGCCTCGTCGAGCAGTACTTC.

The V call is TRBV9, the J call TRBJ2-5; D remains unclear. The CDR3 loop spans 15 amino acids. The V end lost 0 bases, the J end lost 1 base, and 10 bases lay between the germline ends. The germline V gene encodes CDR1 SGDLS and CDR2 YYNGEE. CDR3: CASSVGIRPQETQYF. DNA for the CDR3: TGTGCCAGCAGCGTAGGGATACGACCCCAAGAGACCCAGTACTTC.